These T cell receptor beta chains were read from a single sample in a study of T cells in Graves' hyperthyroidism and ophthalmopathy. TCRdb itself ran the multiplex PCR reads through MiXCR, one entry per CDR3 protein. The table shows some 600,000 distinct CDR3 sequences, with around 42% occurring only once. Sequenced input: peripheral blood or thyroid tissue (not recorded which). The receptors come from a young woman with Graves' hyperthyroidism. The CDR3 runs from the conserved cysteine through the conserved F or W. The D gene is left open where the match is weak. Size tells how often a clone was seen (once, few, many) or the class of an expanded clone, and some rows leave it out.

clone size	V gene	D gene	J gene	CDR3 protein	CDR3 DNA
-	TRBV7-2	TRBD1	TRBJ2-7	CASSLGRGRGLYEQYF	TGTGCCAGCAGCTTAGGCAGGGGCAGGGGGCTCTACGAGCAGTACTTC
-	TRBV2	-	TRBJ1-4	CASGGKHRDLAEKLFF	TGTGCCAGCGGGGGTAAACACCGGGACCTTGCCGAAAAACTGTTTTTT
few	TRBV19	-	TRBJ2-7	CASSISSISYEQYF	TGTGCCAGTAGTATTTCCTCGATCTCCTACGAGCAGTACTTC
-	TRBV25-1	-	TRBJ1-5	CANQKNQPQHF	TGTGCCAACCAGAAAAATCAGCCCCAGCATTTT
-	TRBV9	TRBD1	TRBJ2-6	CASSVTPGQGGVLTF	TGTGCCAGCAGCGTAACCCCGGGACAGGGTGGGGTCCTGACTTTC
-	TRBV5-1	-	TRBJ1-2	CASSQDRYNYGYTF	TGCGCCAGCAGCCAAGACCGATATAACTATGGCTACACCTTC
-	TRBV25-1	-	TRBJ2-2	CASSARIGTSIGGELFF	TGTGCCAGCAGTGCTAGGATCGGCACCTCGATCGGGGGGGAGCTGTTTTTT
few	TRBV20-1	-	TRBJ2-7	CSARAASYEQYF	TGCAGTGCTAGAGCGGCTTCCTACGAGCAGTACTTC
few	TRBV7-9	-	TRBJ2-7	CASSGTPLYEQYF	TGTGCCAGCAGCGGGACACCGCTCTACGAGCAGTACTTC
few	TRBV20-1	-	TRBJ2-7	CSATKLARTYEQYF	TGCAGTGCAACCAAGCTAGCGCGGACCTACGAGCAGTACTTC
-	TRBV20-1	-	TRBJ1-3	CSARVSSGNTIYF	TGCAGTGCTAGAGTAAGCTCTGGAAACACCATATATTTT
few	TRBV20-1	TRBD1	TRBJ1-5	CSAPRGQGAGGPQHF	TGCAGTGCTCCCCGGGGACAGGGGGCGGGTGGGCCCCAGCATTTT
-	TRBV7-2	-	TRBJ2-7	CASSSLRASLRHEQYF	TGTGCCAGCAGCTCCCTCCGGGCTTCCCTTCGACACGAGCAGTACTTC
many	TRBV7-9	-	TRBJ2-7	CASSLGAGYEQYF	TGTGCCAGCAGCTTAGGGGCAGGGTACGAGCAGTACTTC
many	TRBV15	TRBD2	TRBJ2-7	CATSQTSGAYEQYF	TGTGCCACCAGCCAAACTAGCGGAGCCTACGAGCAGTACTTC
-	TRBV13	TRBD2	TRBJ2-5	CASSLGPGGREETQYF	TGTGCCAGCAGCTTGGGTCCGGGAGGGAGAGAAGAGACCCAGTACTTC
-	TRBV20-1	TRBD1	TRBJ2-7	CSAGQGISGVYEQYF	TGCAGTGCTGGACAGGGCATTTCGGGGGTCTACGAGCAGTACTTC
-	TRBV5-1	-	TRBJ2-5	CASSLTGLFEGETQYF	TGCGCCAGCAGCCTTACTGGACTATTCGAAGGGGAGACCCAGTACTTC
-	TRBV10-3	TRBD1	TRBJ1-5	CAIRRGGANQPQHF	TGTGCCATCAGAAGAGGGGGCGCGAATCAGCCCCAGCATTTT
few	TRBV2	TRBD1	TRBJ1-5	CASGTGFRIGAQPQHF	TGTGCTAGCGGGACAGGGTTCCGGATCGGCGCTCAGCCCCAGCATTTT
-	TRBV10-2	-	TRBJ1-2	CASSYLGGTVNYGYTF	TGTGCCAGCAGTTACCTCGGCGGTACAGTTAACTATGGCTACACCTTC